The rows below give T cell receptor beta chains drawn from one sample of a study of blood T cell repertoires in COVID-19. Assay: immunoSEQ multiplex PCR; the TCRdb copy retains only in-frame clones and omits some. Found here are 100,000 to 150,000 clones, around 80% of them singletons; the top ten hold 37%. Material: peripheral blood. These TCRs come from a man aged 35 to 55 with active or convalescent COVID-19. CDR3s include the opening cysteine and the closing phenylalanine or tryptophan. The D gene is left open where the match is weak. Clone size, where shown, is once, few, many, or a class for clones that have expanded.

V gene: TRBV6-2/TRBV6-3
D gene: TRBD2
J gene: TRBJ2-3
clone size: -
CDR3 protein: CASSSGRGGLDTQYF
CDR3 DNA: TGTGCCAGCAGTTCGGGGCGGGGGGGCCTAGATACGCAGTATTTT

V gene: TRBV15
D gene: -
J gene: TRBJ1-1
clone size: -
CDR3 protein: CATSKDRGAGRGTEAFF
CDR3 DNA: TGTGCCACCAGCAAGGACCGGGGAGCAGGGCGGGGCACTGAAGCTTTCTTT

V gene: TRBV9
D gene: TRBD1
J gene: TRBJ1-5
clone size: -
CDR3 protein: CASSAGQGYNQPQHF
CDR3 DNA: TGTGCCAGCAGCGCGGGACAGGGCTACAATCAGCCCCAGCATTTT

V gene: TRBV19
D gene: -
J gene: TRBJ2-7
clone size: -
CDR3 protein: CASSQAGRSGGEQYF
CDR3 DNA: TGTGCCAGTAGTCAGGCCGGAAGGTCAGGAGGCGAGCAGTACTTC

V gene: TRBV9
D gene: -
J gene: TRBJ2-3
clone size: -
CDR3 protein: CASQGRGDTQYF
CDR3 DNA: TGTGCCTCCCAGGGCCGCGGAGATACGCAGTATTTT

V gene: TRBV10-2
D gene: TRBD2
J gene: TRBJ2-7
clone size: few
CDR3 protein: CASSEPGLAETYEQYF
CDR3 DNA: TGCGCCAGCAGTGAGCCGGGACTAGCGGAGACCTACGAGCAGTACTTC

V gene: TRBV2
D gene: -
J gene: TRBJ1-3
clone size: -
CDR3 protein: CASKGDSGNTIYF
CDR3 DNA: TGTGCCAGCAAGGGGGACTCTGGAAACACCATATATTTT

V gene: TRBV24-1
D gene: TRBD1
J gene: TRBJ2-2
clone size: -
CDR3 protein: CATRPGGTGELFF
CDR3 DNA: TGTGCCACCCGACCAGGGGGTACCGGGGAGCTGTTTTTT

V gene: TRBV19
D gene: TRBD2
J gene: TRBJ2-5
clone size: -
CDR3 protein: CASKGLAGGQSETQYF
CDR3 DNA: TGTGCCAGTAAGGGGCTAGCGGGGGGGCAATCGGAGACCCAGTACTTC

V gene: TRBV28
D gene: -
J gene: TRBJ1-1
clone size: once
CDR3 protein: CASSSYYRAASVRGTEAFF
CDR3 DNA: TGTGCCAGCAGCAGTTATTACAGGGCCGCCTCGGTACGGGGCACTGAAGCTTTCTTT

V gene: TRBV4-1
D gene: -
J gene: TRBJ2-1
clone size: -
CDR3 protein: CASSPLPGDEQFF
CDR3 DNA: TGCGCCAGCAGCCCCCTCCCAGGGGATGAGCAGTTCTTC

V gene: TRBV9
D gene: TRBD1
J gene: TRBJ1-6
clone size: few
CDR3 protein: CASSFGQGLNSPLHF
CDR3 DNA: TGTGCCAGCAGCTTCGGACAGGGCCTAAATTCACCCCTCCACTTT

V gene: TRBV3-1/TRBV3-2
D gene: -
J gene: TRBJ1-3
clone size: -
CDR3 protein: CASSQDIGTPGNTIYF
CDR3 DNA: TGTGCCAGCAGCCAAGATATAGGGACACCGGGAAACACCATATATTTT

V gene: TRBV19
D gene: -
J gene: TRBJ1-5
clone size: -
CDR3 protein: CASSPAEVGPQHF
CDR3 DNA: TGTGCCAGTTCCCCCGCCGAGGTTGGGCCCCAGCATTTT

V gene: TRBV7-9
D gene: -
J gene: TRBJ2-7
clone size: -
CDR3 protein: CASSLAGRVYEQYF
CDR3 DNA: TGTGCCAGCAGCTTAGCCGGCAGGGTTTACGAGCAGTACTTC

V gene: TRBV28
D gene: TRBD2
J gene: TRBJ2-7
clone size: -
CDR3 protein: CASSSWAGTSGAEQYF
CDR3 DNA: TGTGCCAGCAGTTCCTGGGCCGGGACTAGCGGGGCCGAGCAGTACTTC

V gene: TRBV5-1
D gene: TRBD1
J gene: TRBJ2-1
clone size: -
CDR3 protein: CASSPDRVPGGEQFF
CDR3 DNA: TGCGCCAGCAGCCCGGACAGGGTTCCTGGCGGTGAGCAGTTCTTC

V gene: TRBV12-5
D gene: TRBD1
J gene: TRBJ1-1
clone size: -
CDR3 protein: CASGLQGAGAFF
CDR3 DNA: TGTGCTAGTGGTTTGCAGGGGGCGGGCGCTTTCTTT

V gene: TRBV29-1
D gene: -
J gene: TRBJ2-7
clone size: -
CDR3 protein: CSVKPRGEQYF
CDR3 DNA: TGCAGCGTTAAACCCCGGGGGGAGCAGTACTTC

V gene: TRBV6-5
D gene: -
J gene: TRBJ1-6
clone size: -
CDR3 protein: CASSSQAISLHF
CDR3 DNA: TGTGCCAGCAGTAGTCAGGCCATCTCCCTCCACTTT

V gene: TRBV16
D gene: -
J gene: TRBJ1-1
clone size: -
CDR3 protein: CASSQPSRGGPEAFF
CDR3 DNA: TGTGCCAGCAGCCAGCCTTCCAGGGGCGGGCCTGAAGCTTTCTTT

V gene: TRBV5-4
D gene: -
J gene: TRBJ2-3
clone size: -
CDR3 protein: CASSFEATDTQYF
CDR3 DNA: TGTGCCAGCAGCTTCGAGGCCACAGATACGCAGTATTTT

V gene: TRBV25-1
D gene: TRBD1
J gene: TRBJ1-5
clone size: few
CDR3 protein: CASRPTGLNQPQHF
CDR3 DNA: TGTGCCAGCAGACCGACAGGGCTTAATCAGCCCCAGCATTTT

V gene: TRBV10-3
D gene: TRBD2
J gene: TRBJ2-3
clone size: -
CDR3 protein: CAIRLAGGDTQYF
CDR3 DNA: TGTGCCATCAGACTAGCGGGAGGAGATACGCAGTATTTT

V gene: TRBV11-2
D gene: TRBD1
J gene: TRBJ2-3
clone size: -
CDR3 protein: CASSWPGQGLGTADTQYF
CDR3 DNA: TGTGCCAGCAGCTGGCCGGGACAGGGATTGGGGACCGCAGATACGCAGTATTTT

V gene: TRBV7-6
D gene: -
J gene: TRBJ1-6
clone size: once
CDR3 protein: CASSAQGINSPLHF
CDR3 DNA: TGTGCCAGCAGCGCGCAGGGGATCAATTCACCCCTCCACTTT

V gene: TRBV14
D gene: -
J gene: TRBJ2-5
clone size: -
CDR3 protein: CASSQVRELFETQYF
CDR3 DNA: TGTGCCAGCAGCCAAGTGCGCGAGCTATTCGAGACCCAGTACTTC

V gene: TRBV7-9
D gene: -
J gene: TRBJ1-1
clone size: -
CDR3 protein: CASSVTTSEAFF
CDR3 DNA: TGTGCCAGCAGCGTGACTACATCTGAAGCTTTCTTT

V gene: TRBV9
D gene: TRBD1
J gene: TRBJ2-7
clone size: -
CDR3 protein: CASSAGVGQPSYEQYF
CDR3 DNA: TGTGCCAGCAGCGCCGGTGTGGGACAGCCCTCCTACGAGCAGTACTTC

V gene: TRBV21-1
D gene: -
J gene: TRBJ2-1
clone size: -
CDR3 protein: CASSKGDPGRGYNEQFF
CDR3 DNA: TGTGCCAGCAGCAAAGGGGATCCGGGGCGGGGCTACAATGAGCAGTTCTTC

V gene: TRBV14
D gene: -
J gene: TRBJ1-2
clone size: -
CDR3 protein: CASSQATAPQSGYTF
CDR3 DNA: TGTGCCAGCAGCCAAGCCACAGCACCTCAATCCGGCTACACCTTC

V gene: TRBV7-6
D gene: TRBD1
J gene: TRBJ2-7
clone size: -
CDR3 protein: CASSSTQQGYEQYF
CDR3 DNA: TGTGCCAGCAGCTCCACCCAACAGGGGTACGAGCAGTACTTC

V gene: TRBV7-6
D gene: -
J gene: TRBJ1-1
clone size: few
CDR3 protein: CASSLAPGTAMGVNTEAFF
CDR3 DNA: TGTGCCAGCAGCTTAGCGCCTGGCACAGCTATGGGAGTGAACACTGAAGCTTTCTTT